This TCR beta chain was profiled in a study of T cells after somatic rescue of genetic block. V shed 4 bases and J 1 base; nucleotides not matched to a gene: 3. There are 15 residues in the CDR3. From germline, CDR1 is MNHNS and CDR2 SASEGT. Only in-frame clones appear in the TCRdb table, and some are missing; sequencing was by immunoSEQ multiplex PCR. In the table there are 110,000 or so clones, 75% to 95% of which are singletons. What was sequenced was peripheral blood mononuclear cells (PBMCs). The chain links TRBV6-1 to TRBJ1-1, with TRBD1 matching over 10 bases. The clonotype was recovered from a woman under 30. The DNA of the CDR3 is TGTGCCAGCAGTGGGTGGGACAGGGGGAACACTGAAGCTTTCTTT. It specifies CASSGWDRGNTEAFF.